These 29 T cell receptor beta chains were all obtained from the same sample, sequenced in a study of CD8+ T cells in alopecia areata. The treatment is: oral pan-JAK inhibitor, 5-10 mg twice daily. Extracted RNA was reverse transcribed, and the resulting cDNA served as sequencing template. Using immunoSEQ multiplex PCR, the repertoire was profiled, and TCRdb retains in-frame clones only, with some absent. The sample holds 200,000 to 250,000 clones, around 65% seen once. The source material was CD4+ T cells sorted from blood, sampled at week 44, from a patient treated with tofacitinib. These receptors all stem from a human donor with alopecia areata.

The CDR3 DNA is TGTGCCTGGAGTAGGCAGGCCTACAATGAGCAGTTCTTC. This translates into CAWSRQAYNEQFF. The J gene is TRBJ2-1, the V gene TRBV30; the D is unclear. CDR1 and CDR2 from the germline V gene are GTSNPN and SVGIG (reference sequence). V was pared by 2 bases and J by 2 bases, with 7 bases between. This CDR3 comprises 13 residues.

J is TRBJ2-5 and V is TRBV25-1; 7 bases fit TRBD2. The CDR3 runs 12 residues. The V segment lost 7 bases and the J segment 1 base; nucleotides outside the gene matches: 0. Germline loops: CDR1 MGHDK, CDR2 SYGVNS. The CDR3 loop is CASKRGQETQYF. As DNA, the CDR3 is TGTGCCAGCAAGCGGGGCCAAGAGACCCAGTACTTC.

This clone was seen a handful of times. In nucleotides, the CDR3 is TGTGCCAGCAGCCCTAGGACAGGGGATTCCGAGCAGTACTTC. Protein product: CASSPRTGDSEQYF. The chain is built from TRBV9 and TRBJ2-7, with TRBD1 matching over 9 bases. CDR3 length: 14 amino acids. V trimming: 4 bases; J trimming: 6 bases; junction bases outside the gene matches: 8. The germline V gene encodes CDR1 SGDLS and CDR2 YYNGEE.

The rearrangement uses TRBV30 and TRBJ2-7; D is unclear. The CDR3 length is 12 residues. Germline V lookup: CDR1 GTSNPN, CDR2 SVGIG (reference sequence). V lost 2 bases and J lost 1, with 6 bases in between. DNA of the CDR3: TGTGCCTGGAGTCTCCCTTCCTACGAGCAGTACTTC. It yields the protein CAWSLPSYEQYF.

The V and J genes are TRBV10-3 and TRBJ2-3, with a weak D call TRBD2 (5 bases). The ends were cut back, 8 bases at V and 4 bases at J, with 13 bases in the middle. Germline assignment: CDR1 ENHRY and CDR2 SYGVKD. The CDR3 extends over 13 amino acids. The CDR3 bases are TGTGCCATCCAGGAGCTGAGGGCAGATACGCAGTATTTT. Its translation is CAIQELRADTQYF.

The CDR3 region is CASSSALKGYGYTF. DNA for the CDR3: TGTGCCAGCAGCTCGGCCCTTAAAGGCTATGGCTACACCTTC. The chain carries TRBV7-2 and TRBJ1-2; D remains ambiguous. V was cut by 4 bases and J by 4 bases, with 13 bases left in between. The germline gives CDR1 SGHTA, CDR2 FQGNSA. This CDR3 spans 14 amino acids. Together with reference TRBV7-2 and TRBJ1-2, the CDR3 gives the full variable domain: GAGVSQSPSNKVTEKGKDVELRCDPISGHTALYWYRQSLGQGLEFLIYFQGNSAPDKSGLPSDRFSAERTGGSVSTLTIQRTQQEDSAVYLCASSSALKGYGYTFGSGTRLTVV.

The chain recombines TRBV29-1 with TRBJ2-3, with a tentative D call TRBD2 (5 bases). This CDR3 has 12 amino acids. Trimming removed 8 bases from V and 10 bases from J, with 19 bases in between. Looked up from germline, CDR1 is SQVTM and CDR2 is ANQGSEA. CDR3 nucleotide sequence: TGCAGCTCCGAAGGAGGTTCGGAGGCGCAGTATTTT. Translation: CSSEGGSEAQYF.

The CDR3 loop reads CAWSVPVPNYGYTF. The CDR3 DNA sequence: TGTGCCTGGAGTGTACCAGTCCCAAACTATGGCTACACCTTC. The chain links TRBV30 to TRBJ1-2, with D unresolved. V lost 0 bases and J lost 2, with 10 bases in between. The CDR3 sequence is 14 residues long. Germline V lookup: CDR1 GTSNPN, CDR2 SVGIG (reference sequence).

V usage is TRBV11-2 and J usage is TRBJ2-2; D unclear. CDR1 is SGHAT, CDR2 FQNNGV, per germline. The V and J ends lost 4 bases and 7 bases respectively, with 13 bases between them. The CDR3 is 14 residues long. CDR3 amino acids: CASSSLRGGGELFF. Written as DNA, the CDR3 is TGTGCCAGCAGCTCCCTCCGTGGTGGCGGGGAGCTGTTTTTT.

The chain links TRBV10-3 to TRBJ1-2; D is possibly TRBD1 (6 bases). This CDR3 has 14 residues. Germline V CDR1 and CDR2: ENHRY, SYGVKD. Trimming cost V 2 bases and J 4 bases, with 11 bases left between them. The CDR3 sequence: CAISEGGQLYGYTF. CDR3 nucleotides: TGTGCCATCAGTGAGGGAGGACAGCTCTATGGCTACACCTTC.

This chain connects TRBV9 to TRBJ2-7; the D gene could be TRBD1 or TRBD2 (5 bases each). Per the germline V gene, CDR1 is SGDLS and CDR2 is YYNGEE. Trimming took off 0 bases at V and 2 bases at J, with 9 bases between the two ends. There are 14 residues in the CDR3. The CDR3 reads CASSVGLGAYEQYF. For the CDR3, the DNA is TGTGCCAGCAGCGTAGGTCTGGGGGCCTACGAGCAGTACTTC.

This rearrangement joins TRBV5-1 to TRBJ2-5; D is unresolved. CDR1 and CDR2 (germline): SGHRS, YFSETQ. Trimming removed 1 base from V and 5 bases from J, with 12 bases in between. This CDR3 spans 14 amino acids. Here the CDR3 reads CASSLYSTTETQYF. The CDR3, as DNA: TGCGCCAGCAGCTTGTACTCGACGACGGAGACCCAGTACTTC.

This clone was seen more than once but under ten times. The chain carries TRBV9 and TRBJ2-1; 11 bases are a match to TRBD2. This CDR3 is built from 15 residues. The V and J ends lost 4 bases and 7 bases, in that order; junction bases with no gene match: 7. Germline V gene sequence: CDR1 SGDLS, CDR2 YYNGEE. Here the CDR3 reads CASSLHTSGGNEQFF. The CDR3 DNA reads TGTGCCAGCAGCTTACACACTAGCGGGGGTAATGAGCAGTTCTTC. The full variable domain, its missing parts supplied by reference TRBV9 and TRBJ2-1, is DSGVTQTPKHLITATGQRVTLRCSPRSGDLSVYWYQQSLDQGLQFLIQYYNGEERAKGNILERFSAQQFPDLHSELNLSSLELGDSALYFCASSLHTSGGNEQFFGPGTRLTVL.

The CDR3 DNA reads TGTGCCAGCAGCTTTAGGTTTGACAGAAGGAACACTGAAGCTTTCTTT. As protein: CASSFRFDRRNTEAFF. V usage is TRBV7-2 and J usage is TRBJ1-1, with D possibly TRBD1 on 5 matching bases. The CDR3 is 16 amino acids. V lost 3 bases and J lost 1, with 15 bases in between. Germline V gene lookup returns CDR1 SGHTA and CDR2 FQGNSA.

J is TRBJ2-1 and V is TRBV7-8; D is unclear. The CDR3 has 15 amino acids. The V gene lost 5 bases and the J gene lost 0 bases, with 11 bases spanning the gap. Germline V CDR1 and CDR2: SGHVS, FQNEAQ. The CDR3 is CASSPITTSYNEQFF. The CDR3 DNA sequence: TGTGCCAGCAGCCCTATTACTACCTCCTACAATGAGCAGTTCTTC.

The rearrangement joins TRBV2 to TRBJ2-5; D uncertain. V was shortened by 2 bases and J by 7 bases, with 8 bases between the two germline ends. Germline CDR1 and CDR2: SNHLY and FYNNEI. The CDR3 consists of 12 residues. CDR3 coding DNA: TGTGCCAGCAGTGAATCGGTCGGGACCCAGTACTTC. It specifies CASSESVGTQYF.

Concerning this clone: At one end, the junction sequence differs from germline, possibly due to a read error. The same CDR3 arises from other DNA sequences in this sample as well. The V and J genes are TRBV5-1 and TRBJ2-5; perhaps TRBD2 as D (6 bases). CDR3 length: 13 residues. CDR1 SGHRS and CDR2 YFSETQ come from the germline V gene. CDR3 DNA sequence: TGTGCCAGCAGCCGCCGGGGGAGAGAGACCCAGTACTTC. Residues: CASSRRGRETQYF. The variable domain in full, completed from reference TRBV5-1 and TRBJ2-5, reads KAGVTQTPRYLIKTRGQQVTLSCSPISGHRSVSWYQQTPGQGLQFLFEYFSETQRNKGNFPGRFSGRQFSNSRSEMNVSTLELGDSALYLCASSRRGRETQYFGPGTRLLVL.

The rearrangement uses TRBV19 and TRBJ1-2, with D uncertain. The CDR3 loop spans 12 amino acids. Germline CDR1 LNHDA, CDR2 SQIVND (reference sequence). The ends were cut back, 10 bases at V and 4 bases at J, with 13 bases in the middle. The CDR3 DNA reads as TGTGCCACAACCGGCCTGGGCTATGGCTACACCTTC. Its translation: CATTGLGYGYTF.

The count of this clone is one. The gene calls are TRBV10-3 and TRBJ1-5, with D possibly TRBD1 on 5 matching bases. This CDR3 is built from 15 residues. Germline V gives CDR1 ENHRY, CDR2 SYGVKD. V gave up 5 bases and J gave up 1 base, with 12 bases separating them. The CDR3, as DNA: TGTGCCATCAGTCCAGCGGCAGGGAGCAATCAGCCCCAGCATTTT. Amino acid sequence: CAISPAAGSNQPQHF.

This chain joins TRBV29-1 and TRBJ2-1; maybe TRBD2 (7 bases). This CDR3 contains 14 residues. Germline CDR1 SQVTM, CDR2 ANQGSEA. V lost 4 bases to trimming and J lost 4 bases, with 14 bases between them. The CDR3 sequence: CSVAGGGVYNEQFF. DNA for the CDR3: TGCAGCGTTGCGGGGGGCGGGGTATACAATGAGCAGTTCTTC.

CDR3 sequence (DNA): TGTGCCAGCCTGAGACAGCCTTACTCCTACGAGCAGTACTTC. Translation gives CASLRQPYSYEQYF. J is TRBJ2-7 and V is TRBV6-1; D possibly corresponds to TRBD1 (5 bases). Germline CDR1 reads MNHNS; CDR2 reads SASEGT. V lost 8 bases to trimming and J lost 0 bases, with 14 bases between them. This CDR3 spans 14 amino acids.

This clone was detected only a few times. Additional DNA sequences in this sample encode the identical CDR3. CDR3 in amino acids: CAWSNGGYEQYF. CDR3 DNA: TGTGCCTGGAGTAACGGAGGCTACGAGCAGTACTTC. The rearrangement joins TRBV30 to TRBJ2-7, with D maybe TRBD2 (5 bases). The CDR3 loop spans 12 amino acids. V lost 2 bases to trimming and J lost 3 bases, with 8 bases between them. The germline V gene encodes CDR1 GTSNPN and CDR2 SVGIG (reference sequence).

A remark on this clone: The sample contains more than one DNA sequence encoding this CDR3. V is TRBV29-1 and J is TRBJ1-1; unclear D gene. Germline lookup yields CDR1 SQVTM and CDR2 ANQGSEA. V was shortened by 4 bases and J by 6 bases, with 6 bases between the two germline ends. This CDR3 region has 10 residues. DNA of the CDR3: TGCAGCGTTGTAGGCGCTGAAGCTTTCTTT. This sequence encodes CSVVGAEAFF.

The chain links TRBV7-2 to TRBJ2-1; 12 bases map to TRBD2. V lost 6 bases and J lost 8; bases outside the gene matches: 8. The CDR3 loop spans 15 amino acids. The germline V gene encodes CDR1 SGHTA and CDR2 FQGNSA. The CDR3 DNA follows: TGTGCCAGCAGGGAATCTAGCGGGGGGGCCTATGAGCAGTTCTTC. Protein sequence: CASRESSGGAYEQFF.

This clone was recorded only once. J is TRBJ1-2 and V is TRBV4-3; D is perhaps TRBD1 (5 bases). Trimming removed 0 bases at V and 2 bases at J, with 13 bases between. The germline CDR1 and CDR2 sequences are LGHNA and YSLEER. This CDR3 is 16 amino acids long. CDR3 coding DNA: TGCGCCAGCAGCCAAGATTACCGGGACTACAACTATGGCTACACCTTC. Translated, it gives CASSQDYRDYNYGYTF.

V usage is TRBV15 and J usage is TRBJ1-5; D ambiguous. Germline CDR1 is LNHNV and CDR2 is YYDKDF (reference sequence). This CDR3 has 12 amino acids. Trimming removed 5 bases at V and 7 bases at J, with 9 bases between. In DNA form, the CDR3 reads TGTGCCACCAGCTCAAGCGGGCAGCCCCAGCATTTT. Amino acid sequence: CATSSSGQPQHF.

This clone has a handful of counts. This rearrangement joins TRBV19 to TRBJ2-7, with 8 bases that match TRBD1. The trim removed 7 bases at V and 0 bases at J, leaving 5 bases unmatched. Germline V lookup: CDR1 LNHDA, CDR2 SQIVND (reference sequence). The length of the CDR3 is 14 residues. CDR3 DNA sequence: TGTGCCAGTAATGACAGGGGTGGCTCCTACGAGCAGTACTTC. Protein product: CASNDRGGSYEQYF. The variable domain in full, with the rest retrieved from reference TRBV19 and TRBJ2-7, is DGGITQSPKYLFRKEGQNVTLSCEQNLNHDAMYWYRQDPGQGLRLIYYSQIVNDFQKGDIAEGYSVSREKKESFPLTVTSAQKNPTAFYLCASNDRGGSYEQYFGPGTRLTVT.

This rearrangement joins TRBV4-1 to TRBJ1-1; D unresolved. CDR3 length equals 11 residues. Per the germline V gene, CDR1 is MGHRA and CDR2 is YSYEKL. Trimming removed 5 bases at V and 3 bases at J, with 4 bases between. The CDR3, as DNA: TGCGCCAGCAGCACGGACACTGAAGCTTTCTTT. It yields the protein CASSTDTEAFF.

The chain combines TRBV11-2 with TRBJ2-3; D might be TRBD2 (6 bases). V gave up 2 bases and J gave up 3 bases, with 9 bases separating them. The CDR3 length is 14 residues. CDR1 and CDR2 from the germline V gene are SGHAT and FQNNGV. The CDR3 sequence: CASSLQGGTDTQYF. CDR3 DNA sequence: TGTGCCAGCAGCTTACAGGGAGGAACAGATACGCAGTATTTT.